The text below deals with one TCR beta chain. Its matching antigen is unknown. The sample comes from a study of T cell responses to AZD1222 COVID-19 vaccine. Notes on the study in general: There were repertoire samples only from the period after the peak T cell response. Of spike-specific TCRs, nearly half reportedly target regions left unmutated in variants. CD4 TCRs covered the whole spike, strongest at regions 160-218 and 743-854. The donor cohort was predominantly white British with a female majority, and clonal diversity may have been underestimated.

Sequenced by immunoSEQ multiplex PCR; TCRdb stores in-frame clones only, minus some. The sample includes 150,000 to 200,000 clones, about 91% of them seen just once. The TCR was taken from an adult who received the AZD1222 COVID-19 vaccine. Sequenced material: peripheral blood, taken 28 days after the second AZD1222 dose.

CDR3 residues: CASRLGQSNSPLHF. The CDR3 bases are TGTGCCAGCAGACTGGGACAGAGTAATTCACCCCTCCACTTT. The rearrangement links TRBV6-5 to TRBJ1-6; 7 nucleotides match TRBD1. The CDR3 loop spans 14 amino acids. V dropped 6 bases and J dropped 6; count of bases not matched to a gene: 5. The germline gives CDR1 MNHEY, CDR2 SVGAGI.